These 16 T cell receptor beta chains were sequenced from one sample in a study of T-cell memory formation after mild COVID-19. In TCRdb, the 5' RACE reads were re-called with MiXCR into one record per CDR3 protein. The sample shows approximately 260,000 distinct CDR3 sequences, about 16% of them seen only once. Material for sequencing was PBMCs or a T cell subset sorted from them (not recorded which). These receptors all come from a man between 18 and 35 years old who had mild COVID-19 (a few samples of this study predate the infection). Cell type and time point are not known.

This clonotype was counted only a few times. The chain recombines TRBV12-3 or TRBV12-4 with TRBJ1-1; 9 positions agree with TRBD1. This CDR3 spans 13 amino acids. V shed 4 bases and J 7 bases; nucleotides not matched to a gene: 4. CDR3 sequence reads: CASSSRQGGEAFF. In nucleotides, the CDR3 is TGTGCCAGCAGTTCCCGACAGGGGGGTGAAGCTTTCTTT.

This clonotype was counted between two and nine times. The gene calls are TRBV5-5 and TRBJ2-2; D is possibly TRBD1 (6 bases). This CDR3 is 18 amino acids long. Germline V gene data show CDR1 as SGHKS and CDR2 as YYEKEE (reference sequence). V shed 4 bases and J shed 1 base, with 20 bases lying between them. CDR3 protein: CASSRTPGTHMNTGELFF. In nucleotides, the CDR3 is TGTGCCAGCAGCCGAACCCCCGGGACACACATGAACACCGGGGAGCTGTTTTTT. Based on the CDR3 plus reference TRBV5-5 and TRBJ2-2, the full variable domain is DAGVTQSPTHLIKTRGQQVTLRCSPISGHKSVSWYQQVLGQGPQFIFQYYEKEERGRGNFPDRFSARQFPNYSSELNVNALLLGDSALYLCASSRTPGTHMNTGELFFGEGSRLTVL.

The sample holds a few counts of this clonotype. The CDR3 DNA sequence: TGCAGTGCCCAGCGACTAGCGGCCTACAATGAGCAGTTCTTC. Protein product: CSAQRLAAYNEQFF. The chain is built from TRBV20-1 and TRBJ2-1; the match to TRBD2 covers 9 bases. V was pared by 6 bases and J by 2 bases, with 5 bases of the junction left unmatched. CDR1 and CDR2 (germline): DFQATT, SNEGSKA (reference sequence). The CDR3 covers 14 residues.

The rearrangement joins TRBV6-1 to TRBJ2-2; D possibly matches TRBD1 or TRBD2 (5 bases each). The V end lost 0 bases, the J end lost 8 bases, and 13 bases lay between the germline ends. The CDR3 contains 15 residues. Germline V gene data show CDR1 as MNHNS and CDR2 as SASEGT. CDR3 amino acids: CASSEARLWGGELFF. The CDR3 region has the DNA TGTGCCAGCAGTGAAGCCCGCCTCTGGGGGGGGGAGCTGTTTTTT.

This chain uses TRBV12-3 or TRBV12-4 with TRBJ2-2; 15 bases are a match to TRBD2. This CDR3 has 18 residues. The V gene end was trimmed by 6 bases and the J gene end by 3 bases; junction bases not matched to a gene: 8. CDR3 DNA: TGTGCCAGCAGGTCCGGGACTAGCGGGGGGCCTTACACCGGGGAGCTGTTTTTT. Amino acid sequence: CASRSGTSGGPYTGELFF.

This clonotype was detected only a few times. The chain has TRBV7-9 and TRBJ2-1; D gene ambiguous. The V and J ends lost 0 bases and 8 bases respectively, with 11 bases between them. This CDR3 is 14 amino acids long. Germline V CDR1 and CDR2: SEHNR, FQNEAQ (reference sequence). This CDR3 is CASSLAMAWDEQFF. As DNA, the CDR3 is TGTGCCAGCAGCTTAGCAATGGCGTGGGATGAGCAGTTCTTC.

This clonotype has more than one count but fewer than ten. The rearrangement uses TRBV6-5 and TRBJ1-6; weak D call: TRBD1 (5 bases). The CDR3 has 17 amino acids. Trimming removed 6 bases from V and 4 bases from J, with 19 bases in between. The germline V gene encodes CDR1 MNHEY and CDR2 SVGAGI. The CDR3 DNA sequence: TGTGCCAGCAGGTCCTCGAGGGACCCCCTGTATAATTCACCCCTCCACTTT. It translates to CASRSSRDPLYNSPLHF.

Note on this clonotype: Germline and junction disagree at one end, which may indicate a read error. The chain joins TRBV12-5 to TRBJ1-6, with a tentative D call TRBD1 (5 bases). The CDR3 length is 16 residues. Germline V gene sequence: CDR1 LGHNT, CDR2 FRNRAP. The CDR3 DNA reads TGTGATAGTGGTTTGGTACTAGGAGCGGGGGAATCACCCCTCCACTTT. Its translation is CDSGLVLGAGESPLHF.

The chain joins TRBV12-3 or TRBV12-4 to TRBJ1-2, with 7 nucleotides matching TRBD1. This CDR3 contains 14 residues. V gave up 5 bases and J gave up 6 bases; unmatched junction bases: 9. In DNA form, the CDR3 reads TGTGCCAGCAGTCCGTGGACAGGCGACCATGGCTACACCTTC. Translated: CASSPWTGDHGYTF.

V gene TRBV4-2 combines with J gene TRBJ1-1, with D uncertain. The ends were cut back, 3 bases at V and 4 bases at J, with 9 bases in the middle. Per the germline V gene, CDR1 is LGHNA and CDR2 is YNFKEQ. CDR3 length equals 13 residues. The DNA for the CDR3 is TGTGCCAGCAGCCAGGACTCGACCACTGAAGCTTTCTTT. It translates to CASSQDSTTEAFF.

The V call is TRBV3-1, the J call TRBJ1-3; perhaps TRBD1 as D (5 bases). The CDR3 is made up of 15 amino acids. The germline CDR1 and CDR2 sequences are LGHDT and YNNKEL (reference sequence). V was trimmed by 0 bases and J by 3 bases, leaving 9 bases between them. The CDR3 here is CASSQDRGNGNTIYF. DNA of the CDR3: TGTGCCAGCAGCCAAGATAGGGGAAATGGAAACACCATATATTTT.

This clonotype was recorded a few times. The CDR3 nucleotides are TGCAGCGTAAGGACCCCATGGGACATTCAGTACTTC. Translating it yields CSVRTPWDIQYF. The rearrangement uses TRBV29-1 and TRBJ2-4, with unresolved D. Germline CDR1 reads SQVTM; CDR2 reads ANQGSEA. Trimming removed 6 bases from V and 8 bases from J, with 14 bases in between. This CDR3 contains 12 residues.

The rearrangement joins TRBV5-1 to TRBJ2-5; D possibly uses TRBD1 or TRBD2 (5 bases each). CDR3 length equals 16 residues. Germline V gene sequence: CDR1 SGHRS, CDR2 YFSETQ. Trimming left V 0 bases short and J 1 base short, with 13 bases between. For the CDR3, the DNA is TGCGCCAGCAGCTTGGTCCCATCGGGGACCCAAGAGACCCAGTACTTC. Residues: CASSLVPSGTQETQYF.

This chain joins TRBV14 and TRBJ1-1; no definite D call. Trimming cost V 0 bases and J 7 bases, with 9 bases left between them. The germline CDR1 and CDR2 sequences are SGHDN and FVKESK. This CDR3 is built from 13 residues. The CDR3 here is CASSQDRKYEAFF. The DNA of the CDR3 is TGTGCCAGCAGCCAAGACAGAAAGTATGAAGCTTTCTTT. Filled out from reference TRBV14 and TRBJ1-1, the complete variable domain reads EAGVTQFPSHSVIEKGQTVTLRCDPISGHDNLYWYRRVMGKEIKFLLHFVKESKQDESGMPNNRFLAERTGGTYSTLKVQPAELEDSGVYFCASSQDRKYEAFFGQGTRLTVV.

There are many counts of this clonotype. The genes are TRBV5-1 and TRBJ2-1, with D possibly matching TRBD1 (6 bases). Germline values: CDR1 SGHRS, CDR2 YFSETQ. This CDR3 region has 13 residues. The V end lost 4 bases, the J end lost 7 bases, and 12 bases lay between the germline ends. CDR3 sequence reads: CASSTPQGNEQFF. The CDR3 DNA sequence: TGCGCCAGCAGCACCCCTCAGGGGAATGAGCAGTTCTTC.

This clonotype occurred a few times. CDR3 coding DNA: TGTGCCAGCAGCTCTCCCGGCGGAGAGACCCAGTACTTC. It yields the protein CASSSPGGETQYF. The genes are TRBV7-3 and TRBJ2-5; D gene unclear. V lost 4 bases and J lost 4, with 10 bases in between. The CDR3 is 13 amino acids. CDR1 is SGHTA and CDR2 is FQGTGA in the germline V gene.